The 26 T cell receptor beta chains listed next were all sequenced from one sample in a study of T cells after yellow fever vaccination. TCRdb fed the 5' RACE reads into MiXCR, producing one record per CDR3 protein. The sample includes 300,000 or so distinct CDR3 sequences, around 6.8% of them seen just once. Sequences were derived from PBMCs, sampled about 49 days after the first yellow fever vaccination. The receptors derive from a man aged 18 to 29 who received the YFV17D yellow fever vaccine.

The chain is built from TRBV5-1 and TRBJ2-1; no definite D call. This CDR3 contains 15 residues. Per germline, CDR1 SGHRS and CDR2 YFSETQ. Trimming removed 0 bases from V and 0 bases from J, with 7 bases in between. The CDR3 here is CASSLDGFSYNEQFF. Here the CDR3 DNA reads TGCGCCAGCAGCTTGGACGGGTTCTCCTACAATGAGCAGTTCTTC.

The rearrangement uses TRBV6-5 and TRBJ2-3, with 7 bases lining up with TRBD1. Germline CDR1 reads MNHEY; CDR2 reads SVGAGI. The CDR3 is 16 residues long. V trimming: 5 bases; J trimming: 2 bases; junction bases outside the gene matches: 10. The CDR3 DNA reads as TGTGCCAGCAGTACTGACAGGGCTCGGTCCACAGATACGCAGTATTTT. This gives the protein CASSTDRARSTDTQYF.

The chain couples TRBV19 to TRBJ1-5; possibly TRBD1 for D (6 bases). CDR1 is LNHDA, CDR2 SQIVND, per germline (reference sequence). This CDR3 has 19 residues. Trimming left V 7 bases short and J 1 base short, with 26 bases between. CDR3 coding DNA: TGTGCCAGTATGGGCTATTTATTTGGGGGCTTGAGGAGCAATCAGCCCCAGCATTTT. Its translation is CASMGYLFGGLRSNQPQHF. Filled out from reference TRBV19 and TRBJ1-5, the complete variable domain reads DGGITQSPKYLFRKEGQNVTLSCEQNLNHDAMYWYRQDPGQGLRLIYYSQIVNDFQKGDIAEGYSVSREKKESFPLTVTSAQKNPTAFYLCASMGYLFGGLRSNQPQHFGDGTRLSIL.

This clonotype was counted only a few times. The chain couples TRBV12-5 to TRBJ2-3, with 12 bases that match TRBD2. The CDR3 length is 15 residues. J was trimmed by 7 bases and V by 6 bases; bases with no gene match: 8. Germline CDR1 reads LGHNT; CDR2 reads FRNRAP. In DNA, the CDR3 is TGTGCTAGTGGCTACGGACTAGCGGGGATTAATACGCAGTATTTT. Amino acids: CASGYGLAGINTQYF. The full variable domain, completed using reference TRBV12-5 and TRBJ2-3, is DARVTQTPRHKVTEMGQEVTMRCQPILGHNTVFWYRQTMMQGLELLAYFRNRAPLDDSGMPKDRFSAEMPDATLATLKIQPSEPRDSAVYFCASGYGLAGINTQYFGPGTRLTVL.

This clonotype occurred many times. The rearrangement uses TRBV7-2 and TRBJ2-2; 7 nucleotides line up with TRBD1. The germline CDR1 and CDR2 sequences are SGHTA and FQGNSA. This CDR3 spans 14 amino acids. V was clipped by 6 bases and J by 4 bases; unmatched bases: 5. Written as DNA, the CDR3 is TGTGCCAGCAGGCCCACAGGGGTCACCGGGGAGCTGTTTTTT. Its translation is CASRPTGVTGELFF. Combining the CDR3 with reference TRBV7-2 and TRBJ2-2 gives the whole variable domain GAGVSQSPSNKVTEKGKDVELRCDPISGHTALYWYRQSLGQGLEFLIYFQGNSAPDKSGLPSDRFSAERTGGSVSTLTIQRTQQEDSAVYLCASRPTGVTGELFFGEGSRLTVL.

The chain uses TRBV10-2 and TRBJ1-6; D is unresolved. V lost 6 bases and J 1 base, leaving 10 bases between the germline ends. Germline V gene lookup returns CDR1 WSHSY and CDR2 SAAADI. The CDR3 extends over 15 amino acids. This chain's CDR3 is CASREEMSYNSPLHF. The CDR3 bases are TGCGCCAGCAGGGAAGAGATGTCCTATAATTCACCCCTCCACTTT.

J is TRBJ1-4 and V is TRBV18, with D unclear. This CDR3 is built from 15 residues. V gave up 5 bases and J gave up 0 bases, with 10 bases separating them. The germline V gene has CDR1 KGHSH and CDR2 LQKENI. CDR3 residues: CASSSQEATNEKLFF. DNA of the CDR3: TGTGCCAGCTCATCTCAGGAGGCAACTAATGAAAAACTGTTTTTT. The full variable domain, with the rest looked up from reference TRBV18 and TRBJ1-4, is NAGVMQNPRHLVRRRGQEARLRCSPMKGHSHVYWYRQLPEEGLKFMVYLQKENIIDESGMPKERFSAEFPKEGPSILRIQQVVRGDSAAYFCASSSQEATNEKLFFGSGTQLSVL.

This clonotype has only a few counts. V usage is TRBV14 and J usage is TRBJ2-1; no firm D call. V gave up 4 bases and J gave up 7 bases, with 17 bases separating them. The CDR3 sequence is 15 residues long. Looked up from germline, CDR1 is SGHDN and CDR2 is FVKESK. The CDR3 loop reads CASSPRNLGINEQFF. CDR3 bases: TGTGCCAGCAGCCCTCGGAACCTGGGAATTAATGAGCAGTTCTTC.

This chain connects TRBV6-5 to TRBJ1-1; D is uncertain. Germline assignment: CDR1 MNHEY and CDR2 SVGAGI. V lost 2 bases, J lost 2 bases, and 9 bases lay in between. The CDR3 consists of 14 residues. The DNA for the CDR3 is TGTGCCAGCAGTTACGAGGGTGGAAACACTGAAGCTTTCTTT. Protein sequence: CASSYEGGNTEAFF.

This clonotype was seen a few times. The chain links TRBV5-1 to TRBJ2-7; maybe TRBD2 (5 bases). Trimming removed 3 bases at V and 0 bases at J, with 22 bases between. From germline, CDR1 is SGHRS and CDR2 YFSETQ. The CDR3 is 18 amino acids. The CDR3, as DNA: TGCGCCAGCAGCTCACGGACGACCTTCGGGGATCTCTCCTACGAGCAGTACTTC. The encoded protein is CASSSRTTFGDLSYEQYF.

This clonotype came up a few times. The V and J genes are TRBV6-2 or TRBV6-3 and TRBJ2-7; 8 bases are a match to TRBD2. Germline lookup yields CDR1 MNHEY and CDR2 SVGEGT. This CDR3 spans 14 amino acids. With 5 bases clipped from V and 2 bases from J, the junction kept 5 bases outside the gene matches. CDR3 loop: CASSANGGAYEQYF. The CDR3 DNA is TGTGCCAGCAGTGCCAACGGGGGGGCCTACGAGCAGTACTTC.

The chain carries TRBV10-3 and TRBJ2-7; TRBD1 matches 11 bases. CDR1 is ENHRY, CDR2 SYGVKD, per germline. J was trimmed by 6 bases and V by 11 bases; bases with no gene match: 3. CDR3 length equals 11 residues. The CDR3 bases are TGTGCCGTGGGACAGGGGGTCGAGCAGTACGTC. It translates to CAVGQGVEQYV.

The V gene is TRBV20-1, the J gene TRBJ2-3; a possible D gene is TRBD1 (6 bases). Looked up from germline, CDR1 is DFQATT and CDR2 is SNEGSKA (reference sequence). The CDR3 length is 15 residues. V was clipped by 3 bases and J by 2 bases, with 15 bases between them. CDR3 sequence (DNA): TGCAGTGCTAGCTCAAGTCAGGGGTTCACAGATACGCAGTATTTT. Protein: CSASSSQGFTDTQYF.

This clonotype was detected ten times or more. The chain joins TRBV7-2 to TRBJ1-2; maybe TRBD1 (6 bases). The CDR3 runs to 13 residues. Germline lookup yields CDR1 SGHTA and CDR2 FQGNSA. The germline V and J ends were trimmed by 7 bases and 7 bases, with 16 bases remaining between them. CDR3 sequence (DNA): TGTGCCAGCATCGGGGGGGGGCTCGGTGGCTACACCTTC. Amino acid sequence: CASIGGGLGGYTF.

This clonotype was counted a single time. J is TRBJ2-5 and V is TRBV5-7; D is possibly TRBD2 (6 bases). TRBV5-7 belongs to the ORF category, with a function that is uncertain. The length of the CDR3 is 17 residues. V was cut by 6 bases and J by 1 base, with 22 bases left in between. The CDR3 is CASTPGLQFSRQETQYF. Here the CDR3 DNA reads TGTGCCAGCACCCCGGGACTCCAGTTCTCCCGCCAAGAGACCCAGTACTTC.

Many counts were recorded for this clonotype. The chain joins TRBV12-3 or TRBV12-4 to TRBJ2-1, with 7 nucleotides matching TRBD2. The CDR3 has 15 residues. Losses at the gene ends were 7 bases for V and 7 bases for J; bases not matched to a gene: 13. The CDR3: CASTQLAISGNEQFF. CDR3 nucleotide sequence: TGTGCCAGCACCCAACTAGCGATTAGCGGGAATGAGCAGTTCTTC.

CDR3 sequence: CASSPVQGANEQYF. CDR3 DNA sequence: TGTGCCAGCTCACCAGTCCAGGGTGCCAACGAGCAGTACTTC. The chain combines TRBV18 with TRBJ2-7, with D possibly being TRBD1 (5 bases). V was pared by 2 bases and J by 5 bases, with 13 bases between. Germline CDR1 KGHSH, CDR2 LQKENI. This CDR3 comprises 14 residues.

This clonotype was detected a few times. V gene TRBV9 combines with J gene TRBJ2-5, with TRBD2 matching 9 bases. Germline trimming cut 3 bases from V and 0 bases from J; bases unmatched to any gene: 3. The CDR3 loop spans 15 amino acids. The V gene's germline CDR1 is SGDLS and CDR2 YYNGEE. CDR3 sequence: CASSASGGYQETQYF. CDR3 DNA: TGTGCCAGCAGCGCCAGCGGGGGGTACCAAGAGACCCAGTACTTC. The whole variable domain, filled in from reference TRBV9 and TRBJ2-5, reads DSGVTQTPKHLITATGQRVTLRCSPRSGDLSVYWYQQSLDQGLQFLIQYYNGEERAKGNILERFSAQQFPDLHSELNLSSLELGDSALYFCASSASGGYQETQYFGPGTRLLVL.

The V gene is TRBV7-2, the J gene TRBJ1-2, with D maybe TRBD1 (6 bases). The V gene's germline CDR1 is SGHTA and CDR2 FQGNSA. Trimming cost V 3 bases and J 4 bases, with 12 bases left between them. The CDR3 has 14 residues. Here the CDR3 DNA reads TGTGCCAGCAGCTTCGGACAGCCTTCCTATGGCTACACCTTC. Its protein is CASSFGQPSYGYTF. Combining the CDR3 with reference TRBV7-2 and TRBJ1-2 gives the whole variable domain GAGVSQSPSNKVTEKGKDVELRCDPISGHTALYWYRQSLGQGLEFLIYFQGNSAPDKSGLPSDRFSAERTGGSVSTLTIQRTQQEDSAVYLCASSFGQPSYGYTFGSGTRLTVV.

This clonotype has a handful of counts. The chain combines TRBV19 with TRBJ2-3; 7 positions match TRBD2. Germline V gene sequence: CDR1 LNHDA, CDR2 SQIVND (reference sequence). The CDR3 spans 16 residues. CDR3 region: CASAPGLYWGADTQYF. The CDR3 region has the DNA TGTGCGTCCGCGCCGGGACTATACTGGGGCGCAGATACGCAGTATTTT. Supplemented by reference TRBV19 and TRBJ2-3, the full variable domain reads DGGITQSPKYLFRKEGQNVTLSCEQNLNHDAMYWYRQDPGQGLRLIYYSQIVNDFQKGDIAEGYSVSREKKESFPLTVTSAQKNPTAFYLCASAPGLYWGADTQYFGPGTRLTVL.

This chain uses TRBV7-8 with TRBJ2-2; D perhaps matches TRBD2 (5 bases). Germline V gene lookup returns CDR1 SGHVS and CDR2 FQNEAQ. This CDR3 spans 16 amino acids. Trimming removed 4 bases from V and 6 bases from J, with 18 bases in between. CDR3 sequence reads: CASSSGERTRAGELFF. Written as DNA, the CDR3 is TGTGCCAGCAGCTCCGGGGAAAGAACTAGGGCCGGGGAGCTGTTTTTT.

The table lists this clonotype with a few counts. The CDR3 DNA reads TGTGCCAGCAGTTACTCGAAAGCCGGGACTAGAGAGATAGATACGCAGTATTTT. This sequence encodes CASSYSKAGTREIDTQYF. This chain joins TRBV6-5 and TRBJ2-3; TRBD2 matches at 8 bases. Germline V gene data show CDR1 as MNHEY and CDR2 as SVGAGI. The CDR3 is 18 amino acids. Unmatched junction bases numbered 13, after V lost 0 bases and J lost 5 bases.

This clonotype was seen a few times. The CDR3 here is CAISEQRTNQPQHF. CDR3 DNA: TGTGCCATCAGTGAGCAAAGAACCAATCAGCCCCAGCATTTT. V usage is TRBV10-3 and J usage is TRBJ1-5, with D hard to call. This CDR3 has 14 amino acids. Germline V gene data show CDR1 as ENHRY and CDR2 as SYGVKD. V was shortened by 2 bases and J by 3 bases, with 8 bases between the two germline ends.

The table lists this clonotype with a few counts. This sequence joins TRBV7-2 and TRBJ2-1; possible D gene TRBD1, 6 bases. The length of the CDR3 is 12 residues. The V and J ends lost 6 bases and 8 bases respectively, with 11 bases between them. Germline assignment: CDR1 SGHTA and CDR2 FQGNSA. The CDR3 DNA sequence: TGTGCCAGCAGTTCGGACAGCTATGAGCAGTTCTTC. Translation: CASSSDSYEQFF.

The chain recombines TRBV25-1 with TRBJ1-1; perhaps TRBD1 as D (5 bases). Between the trimmed V and J ends, which lost 8 bases and 8 bases, there was a span of 12 bases. Germline V lookup: CDR1 MGHDK, CDR2 SYGVNS. The CDR3 runs 11 residues. The CDR3 region has the DNA TGTGCCAGCCGGACTGGGGCCGAAGCTTTCTTT. The encoded protein is CASRTGAEAFF.

This chain uses TRBV29-1 with TRBJ2-5; 9 nucleotides align to TRBD2. V gave up 3 bases and J gave up 0 bases; unmatched junction bases: 5. Germline V gene data show CDR1 as SQVTM and CDR2 as ANQGSEA. The CDR3 covers 15 residues. In nucleotides, the CDR3 is TGCAGCGTTGAGGTCCGCGGGGGGGACCAAGAGACCCAGTACTTC. It codes for CSVEVRGGDQETQYF.